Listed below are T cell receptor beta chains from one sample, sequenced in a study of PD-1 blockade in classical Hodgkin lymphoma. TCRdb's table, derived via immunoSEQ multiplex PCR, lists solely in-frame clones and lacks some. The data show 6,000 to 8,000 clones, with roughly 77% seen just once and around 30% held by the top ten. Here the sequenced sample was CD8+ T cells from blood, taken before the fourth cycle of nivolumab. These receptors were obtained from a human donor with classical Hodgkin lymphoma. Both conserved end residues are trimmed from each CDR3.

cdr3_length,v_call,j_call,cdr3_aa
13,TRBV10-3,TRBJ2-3,AISESGGRLDTQY
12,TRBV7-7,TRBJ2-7,ASSLAQGTYEQY
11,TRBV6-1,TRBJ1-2,ASSETGAYGYT
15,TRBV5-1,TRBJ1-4,ASSFWTVHPTNEKLF
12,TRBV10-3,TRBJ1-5,AISPGLMGQPQH
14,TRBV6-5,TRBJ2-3,ASSYSRSSSTDTQY
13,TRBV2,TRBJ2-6,ASSQGQGRANVLT
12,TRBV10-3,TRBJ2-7,AINSGTRSYEQY
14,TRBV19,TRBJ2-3,ASSTLRDTLTDTQY
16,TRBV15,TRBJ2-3,ATSRNFRRDRDFDTQY
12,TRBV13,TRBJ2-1,ASSLEGAYNEQF
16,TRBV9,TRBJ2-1,ASSSSGASGRASGEQF
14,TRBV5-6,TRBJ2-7,ASSLVGGGPPYEQY
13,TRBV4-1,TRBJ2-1,ASSHPQQGRNEQF
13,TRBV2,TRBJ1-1,ASEGVLGGRTEAF
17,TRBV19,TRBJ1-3,ARLRGGFVYSLSGNTIY
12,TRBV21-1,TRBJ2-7,ASSGEAGDHEQY
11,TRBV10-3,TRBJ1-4,AIRGDLNEKLF
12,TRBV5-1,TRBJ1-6,ASSFRTSNSPLH
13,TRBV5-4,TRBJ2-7,ASSLAGRSSYEQY
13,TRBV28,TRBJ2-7,ASSLVLAGVGEQY
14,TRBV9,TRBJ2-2,ASSHRTGGDTGELF
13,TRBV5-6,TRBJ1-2,ASSLGAGGAVGYT
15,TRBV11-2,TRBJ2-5,ASSLGALGGPWETQY
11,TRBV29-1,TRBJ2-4,SVWRTGENIQY
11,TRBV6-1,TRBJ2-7,ASSEAGPYEQY
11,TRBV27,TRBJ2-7,ASASGITYEQY
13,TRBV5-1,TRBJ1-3,ASSLGRGGGNTIY
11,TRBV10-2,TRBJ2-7,ASRVGYSYEQY
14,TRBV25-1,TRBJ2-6,ASSESRGYGANVLT
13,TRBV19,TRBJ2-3,ASSIGGLYTDTQY
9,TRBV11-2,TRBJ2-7,ASMGVYEQY
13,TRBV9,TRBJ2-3,ASSVEGFSTDTQY
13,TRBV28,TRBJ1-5,ASSLSWNINQPQH
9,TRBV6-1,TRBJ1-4,ASRYPPELF
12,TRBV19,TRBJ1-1,ASSPLNHNTEAF
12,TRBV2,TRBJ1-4,ASSEVRGAEKLF
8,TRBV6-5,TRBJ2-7,ASGVGEQY
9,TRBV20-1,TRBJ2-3,SAILVNTQY
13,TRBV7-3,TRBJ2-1,ASSGLAGEGNEQF
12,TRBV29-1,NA,SVEDGQASYEQY
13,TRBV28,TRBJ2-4,ASSSTPGGEYIQY
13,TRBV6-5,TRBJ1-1,ASKLTGPLNTEAF
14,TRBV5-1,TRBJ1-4,ASSLSQGGPNEKLF
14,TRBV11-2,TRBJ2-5,ASSSRLAGGRETQY
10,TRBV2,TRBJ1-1,ASIGGYTEAF
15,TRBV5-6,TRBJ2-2,ASSSSVRTGFTGELF
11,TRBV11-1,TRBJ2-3,ASSHWTGDTQY
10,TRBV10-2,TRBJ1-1,ASTSGSQEAF
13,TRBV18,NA,ASSPPVVPSYEQY
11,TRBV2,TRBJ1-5,ASEEGSGQPQH
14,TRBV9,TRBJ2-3,ASSVLAGLGGDTQY
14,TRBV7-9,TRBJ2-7,ASSPPGLAGVGEQY
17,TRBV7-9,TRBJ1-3,ASRYFGGQGASSGNTIY